Shown below are 9 T cell receptor beta chains from a single sample sequenced in a study of cytomegalovirus exposure and HLA in healthy donors. Generated by immunoSEQ multiplex PCR, the TCRdb table keeps only in-frame clones and is missing some. The sample holds 100,000 to 150,000 clones, roughly 90% seen once. Sequencing was done on a sample of PBMCs. The receptors were sampled from a woman younger than 30 in good health and CMV-seronegative.

This chain links TRBV7-9 with TRBJ1-1, with a tentative D call TRBD1 (6 bases). The CDR3 covers 19 residues. In germline, CDR1 is SEHNR, CDR2 FQNEAQ (reference sequence). The ends were cut back, 9 bases at V and 4 bases at J, with 33 bases in the middle. The CDR3 here is CASSGPGRERDQGITEAFF. CDR3 bases: TGTGCCAGTAGCGGGCCAGGGAGGGAGAGGGATCAGGGGATCACTGAAGCTTTCTTT. Using reference TRBV7-9 and TRBJ1-1 for the parts outside the CDR3, the full variable domain is DTGVSQNPRHKITKRGQNVTFRCDPISEHNRLYWYRQTLGQGPEFLTYFQNEAQLEKSRLLSDRFSAERPKGSFSTLEIQRTEQGDSAMYLCASSGPGRERDQGITEAFFGQGTRLTVV.

V usage is TRBV15 and J usage is TRBJ2-1; possible D gene TRBD2, 5 bases. Germline V gene lookup returns CDR1 LNHNV and CDR2 YYDKDF (reference sequence). This CDR3 is 12 amino acids long. V was pared by 9 bases and J by 5 bases, with 11 bases between. The CDR3 sequence: CATLGVHNEQFF. Written as DNA, the CDR3 is TGTGCCACGCTCGGGGTCCACAATGAGCAGTTCTTC.

A note on this clone: This sample also contains other DNA sequences that code for the same CDR3. The V and J genes are TRBV9 and TRBJ1-4; 9 positions match TRBD1. With V trimmed by 3 bases and J by 6 bases, 6 bases remained unmatched. CDR1 is SGDLS, CDR2 YYNGEE, per germline. The CDR3 contains 15 residues. CDR3 region: CASSDGTGRHEKLFF. The CDR3, as DNA: TGTGCCAGCAGCGACGGGACAGGGCGACATGAAAAACTGTTTTTT.

The chain links TRBV27 to TRBJ1-5; 7 bases agree with TRBD1. Germline CDR1 is MNHEY and CDR2 is SMNVEV (reference sequence). The ends lost 0 bases at V and 0 bases at J; junction bases unmatched: 11. This CDR3 is 19 amino acids long. The CDR3 nucleotides read TGTGCCAGCAGTTTATCGGGGACAGCCGCGGGCTATAGCAATCAGCCCCAGCATTTT. Translating gives CASSLSGTAAGYSNQPQHF.

This clone was seen more than once but under ten times. The chain uses TRBV19 and TRBJ2-1; a weak D match, TRBD2 (6 bases). V was pared by 3 bases and J by 8 bases, with 11 bases between. Germline loops: CDR1 LNHDA, CDR2 SQIVND (reference sequence). CDR3 length: 13 residues. CDR3 amino acids: CASSIGGHDEQFF. As DNA, the CDR3 is TGTGCCAGTAGTATCGGAGGGCACGATGAGCAGTTCTTC.

The J gene is TRBJ1-2, the V gene TRBV9, with 9 positions matching TRBD1. CDR1 and CDR2 from the germline V gene are SGDLS and YYNGEE. Trimming cost V 3 bases and J 5 bases; bases outside gene matches: 8. The CDR3 extends over 15 amino acids. CDR3 in amino acids: CASSAQGAIAYGYTF. CDR3 nucleotide sequence: TGTGCCAGCAGCGCACAGGGGGCAATCGCATATGGCTACACCTTC.

This chain joins TRBV2 and TRBJ1-5; no definite D call. Looked up from germline, CDR1 is SNHLY and CDR2 is FYNNEI. V lost 6 bases to trimming and J lost 1 base, with 19 bases between them. The CDR3 spans 17 residues. The chain's CDR3 is CASRDAEPTDSNQPQHF. CDR3 sequence (DNA): TGTGCCAGCAGAGACGCCGAACCTACAGACAGCAATCAGCCCCAGCATTTT.

This rearrangement joins TRBV9 to TRBJ2-1, with 8 nucleotides matching TRBD2. V lost 3 bases, J lost 4 bases, and 6 bases stayed unmatched. The CDR3 length is 15 residues. The V gene's germline CDR1 is SGDLS and CDR2 YYNGEE. The CDR3 sequence is CASSDGLAAYNEQFF. CDR3 nucleotides: TGTGCCAGCAGCGATGGACTAGCCGCTTACAATGAGCAGTTCTTC.

The chain links TRBV5-1 to TRBJ2-1; 9 bases are shared with TRBD2. V lost 4 bases, J lost 2 bases, and 10 bases stayed unmatched. This CDR3 region has 17 residues. Germline V gene data show CDR1 as SGHRS and CDR2 as YFSETQ. The CDR3 protein is CASSPQAGGGAYNEQFF. In DNA form, the CDR3 reads TGCGCCAGCAGCCCCCAGGCGGGCGGGGGGGCCTACAATGAGCAGTTCTTC.